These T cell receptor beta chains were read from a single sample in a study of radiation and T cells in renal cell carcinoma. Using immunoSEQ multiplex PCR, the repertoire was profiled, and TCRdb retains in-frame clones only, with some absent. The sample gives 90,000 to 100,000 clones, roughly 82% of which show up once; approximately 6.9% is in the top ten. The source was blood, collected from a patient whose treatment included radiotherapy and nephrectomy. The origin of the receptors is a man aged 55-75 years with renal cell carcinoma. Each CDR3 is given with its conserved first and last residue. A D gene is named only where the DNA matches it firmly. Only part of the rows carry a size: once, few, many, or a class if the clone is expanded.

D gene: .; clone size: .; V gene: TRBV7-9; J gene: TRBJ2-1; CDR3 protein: CASSFPTSANEQFF; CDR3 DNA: TGTGCCAGCAGCTTCCCCACTAGTGCAAATGAGCAGTTCTTC
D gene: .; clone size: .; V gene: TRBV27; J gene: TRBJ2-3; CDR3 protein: CASSWAGSSDTQYF; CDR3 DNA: TGTGCCAGCAGTTGGGCGGGTAGCTCAGATACGCAGTATTTT
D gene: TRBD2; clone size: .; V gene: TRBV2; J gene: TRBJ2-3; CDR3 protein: CASSASGPPDTQYF; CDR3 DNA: TGTGCCAGCAGTGCTAGCGGCCCCCCAGATACGCAGTATTTT
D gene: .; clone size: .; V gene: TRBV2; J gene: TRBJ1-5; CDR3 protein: CASSVRVLGSGNQPQHF; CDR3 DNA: TGTGCCAGCAGTGTAAGGGTCTTGGGGTCGGGGAATCAGCCCCAGCATTTT
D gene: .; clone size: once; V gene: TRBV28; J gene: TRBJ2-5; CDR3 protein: CASSLSDGKETQYF; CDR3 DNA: TGTGCCAGCAGTTTGTCGGACGGGAAAGAGACCCAGTACTTC
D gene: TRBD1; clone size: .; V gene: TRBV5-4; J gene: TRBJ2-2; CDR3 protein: CASSRGGLGGELFF; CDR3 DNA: TGTGCCAGCAGCAGAGGGGGCCTGGGCGGGGAGCTGTTTTTT
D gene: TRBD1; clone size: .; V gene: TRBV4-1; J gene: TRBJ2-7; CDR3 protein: CASSPGTGGYEQYF; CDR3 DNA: TGCGCCAGCAGCCCTGGGACAGGGGGCTACGAGCAGTACTTC
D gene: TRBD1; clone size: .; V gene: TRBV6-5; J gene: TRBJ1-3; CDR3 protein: CASSYSGQGNTIYF; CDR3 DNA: TGTGCCAGCAGTTACTCGGGACAGGGAAACACCATATATTTT
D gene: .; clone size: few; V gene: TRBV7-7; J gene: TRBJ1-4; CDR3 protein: CASSPGGTNEKLFF; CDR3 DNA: TGTGCCAGCAGCCCGGGGGGAACTAATGAAAAACTGTTTTTT
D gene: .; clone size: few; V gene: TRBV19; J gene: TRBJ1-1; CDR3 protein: CASKDLSATEAFF; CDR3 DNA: TGTGCCAGTAAGGACCTTTCTGCGACTGAAGCTTTCTTT
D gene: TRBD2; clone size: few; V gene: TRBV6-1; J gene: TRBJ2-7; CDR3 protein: CASSTLGGRSYEQYF; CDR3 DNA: TGTGCCAGCAGCACTCTAGGCGGGAGGTCCTACGAGCAGTACTTC
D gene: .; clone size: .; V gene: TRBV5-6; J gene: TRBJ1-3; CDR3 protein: CASSRMTRGNTIYF; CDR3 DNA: TGTGCCAGCAGCCGAATGACCCGCGGAAACACCATATATTTT
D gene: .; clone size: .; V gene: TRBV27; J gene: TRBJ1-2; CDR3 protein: CASRDQGNYGYTF; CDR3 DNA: TGTGCCAGCAGAGACCAGGGGAACTATGGCTACACCTTC
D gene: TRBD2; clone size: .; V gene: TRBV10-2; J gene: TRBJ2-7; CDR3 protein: CASSEPGLPLTHEQYF; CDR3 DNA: TGCGCCAGCAGTGAGCCGGGACTACCCCTCACGCACGAGCAGTACTTC
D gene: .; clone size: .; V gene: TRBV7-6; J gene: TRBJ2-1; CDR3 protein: CASSHNEQFF; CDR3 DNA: TGTGCCAGCAGCCACAATGAGCAGTTCTTC
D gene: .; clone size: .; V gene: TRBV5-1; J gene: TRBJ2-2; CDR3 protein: CASSLAGGNTGELFF; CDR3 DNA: TGCGCCAGCAGCTTGGCGGGCGGGAACACCGGGGAGCTGTTTTTT
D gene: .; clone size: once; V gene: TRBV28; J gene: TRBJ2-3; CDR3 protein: CASSFQGFHNTDTQYF; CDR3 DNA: TGTGCCAGCAGTTTCCAGGGATTCCACAACACAGATACGCAGTATTTT
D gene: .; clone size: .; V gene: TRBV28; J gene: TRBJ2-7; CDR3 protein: CASSLVLGGSYEQYF; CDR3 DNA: TGTGCCAGCAGTCTTGTTCTCGGGGGCTCCTACGAGCAGTACTTC
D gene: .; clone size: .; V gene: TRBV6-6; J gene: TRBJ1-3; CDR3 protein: CASSSFPVGNTIYF; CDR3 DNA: TGTGCCAGCAGTTCATTCCCCGTAGGAAACACCATATATTTT
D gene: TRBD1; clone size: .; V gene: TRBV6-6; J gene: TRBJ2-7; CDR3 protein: CASIRDSRGFYEQYF; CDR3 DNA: TGTGCCAGCATTCGAGACTCCAGGGGGTTCTACGAGCAGTACTTC
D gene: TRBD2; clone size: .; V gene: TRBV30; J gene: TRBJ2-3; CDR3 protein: CACDGLAGGTDTQYF; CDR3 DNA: TGTGCCTGCGATGGACTAGCGGGAGGCACAGATACGCAGTATTTT
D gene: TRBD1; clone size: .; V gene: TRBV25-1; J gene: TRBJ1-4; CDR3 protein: CASSEYGSTGGVEKLFF; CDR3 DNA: TGTGCCAGCAGTGAATATGGATCGACAGGGGGAGTTGAAAAACTGTTTTTT
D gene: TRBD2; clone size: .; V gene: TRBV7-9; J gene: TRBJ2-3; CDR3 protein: CASSSTSGITDTQYF; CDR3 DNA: TGTGCCAGCAGCTCAACTAGCGGGATCACAGATACGCAGTATTTT
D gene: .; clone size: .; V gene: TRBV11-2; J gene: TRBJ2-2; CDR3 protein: CASSYTSPNTGELFF; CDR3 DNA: TGTGCCAGCAGCTACACTAGCCCGAACACCGGGGAGCTGTTTTTT
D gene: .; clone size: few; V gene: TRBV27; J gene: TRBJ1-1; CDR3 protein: CASSRGQTVATEAFF; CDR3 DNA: TGTGCCAGCAGTCGCGGACAGACAGTGGCCACTGAAGCTTTCTTT
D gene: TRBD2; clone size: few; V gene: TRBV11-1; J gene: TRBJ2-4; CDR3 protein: CASSLGAGGAKNIQYF; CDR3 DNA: TGTGCCAGCAGCTTAGGAGCGGGAGGGGCCAAAAACATTCAGTACTTC
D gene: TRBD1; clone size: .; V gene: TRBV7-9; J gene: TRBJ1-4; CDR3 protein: CASKGTGESEKLFF; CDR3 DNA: TGTGCCAGCAAGGGGACAGGGGAATCCGAAAAACTGTTTTTT
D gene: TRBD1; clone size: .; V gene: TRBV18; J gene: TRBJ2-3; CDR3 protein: CASSPWDRGRANTQYF; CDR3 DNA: TGTGCCAGCTCACCCTGGGACAGGGGGCGCGCAAATACGCAGTATTTT
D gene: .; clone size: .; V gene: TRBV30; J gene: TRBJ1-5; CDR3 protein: CAWSPGVQPQHF; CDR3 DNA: TGTGCCTGGAGTCCTGGGGTCCAGCCCCAGCATTTT
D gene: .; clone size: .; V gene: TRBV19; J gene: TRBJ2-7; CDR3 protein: CASSVIAASYEQYF; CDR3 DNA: TGTGCCAGTAGTGTTATAGCGGCCTCCTACGAGCAGTACTTC
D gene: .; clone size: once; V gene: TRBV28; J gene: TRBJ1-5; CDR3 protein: CASTPDRRPQHF; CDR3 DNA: TGTGCCAGCACCCCGGATCGTCGGCCCCAGCATTTT
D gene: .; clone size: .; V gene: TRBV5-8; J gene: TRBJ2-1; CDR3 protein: CASSFGQPYNEQFF; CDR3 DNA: TGTGCCAGCAGCTTCGGGCAGCCTTACAATGAGCAGTTCTTC
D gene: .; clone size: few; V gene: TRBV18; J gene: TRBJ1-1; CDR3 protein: CASSPSMNTEAFF; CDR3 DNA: TGTGCCAGCTCACCATCGATGAACACTGAAGCTTTCTTT
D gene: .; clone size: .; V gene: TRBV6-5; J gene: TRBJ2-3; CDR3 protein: CASKFGGQGTQYF; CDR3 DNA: TGTGCCAGCAAATTTGGGGGGCAGGGGACGCAGTATTTT
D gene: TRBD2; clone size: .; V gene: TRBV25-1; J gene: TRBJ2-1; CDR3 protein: CASRGSGAYNEQFF; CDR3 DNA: TGTGCCAGCAGAGGGAGCGGGGCCTACAATGAGCAGTTCTTC
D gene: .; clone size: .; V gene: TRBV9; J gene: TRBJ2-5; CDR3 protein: CASSAQEQGQETQYF; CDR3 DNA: TGTGCCAGCAGCGCCCAAGAACAGGGACAAGAGACCCAGTACTTC